This paragraph covers one T cell receptor (beta chain) sequence. The data were obtained in a study of blood T cell repertoires in COVID-19. The V gene lost 4 bases and the J gene lost 1 base, with 13 bases spanning the gap. CDR3 length: 15 residues. Germline loops: CDR1 SGHRS, CDR2 YFSETQ. Produced via immunoSEQ multiplex PCR; TCRdb's table is partial and in-frame only. Here the sample spans 50,000 to 65,000 clones, around 93% being singletons. Source material: peripheral blood. The rearrangement links TRBV5-1 to TRBJ2-3; tentatively, D is TRBD2 (5 bases). This receptor was taken from a woman aged 60-70 years with active or convalescent COVID-19. CDR3 in DNA: TGCGCCAGCAGCCGGGGAGCGCCGCGCACAGATACGCAGTATTTT. This sequence encodes CASSRGAPRTDTQYF.